This TCR beta chain comes out of a study of T cell therapy after organ transplantation. Study-wide background: Across 2 to 6 intravenous infusions, patients got a median of 1.92 x 10^8 CMV-specific T cells. Study outcomes and limitations: Reconstitution after therapy seemingly combined transferred and product-undetected endogenous clonotypes. Post-therapy CD8 clonality change correlated inversely with pretherapy clonality.

CDR3 size: 14 residues. V lost 5 bases and J lost 3, with 14 bases in between. CDR1 and CDR2 from the germline V gene are LGHNA and YNFKEQ. A note on this clone: What it binds is not known.

The table came from immunoSEQ multiplex PCR; TCRdb's copy has only in-frame clones and leaves some out. The table includes thousands of clones, 65% to 75% detected once. V and J are TRBV4-2 and TRBJ2-7; D might be TRBD2 (6 bases). Sequences were derived from CD8+ T cells from blood, sampled before autologous CMV-specific T cell therapy. The TCR originated in a human patient who had received a solid organ transplant and had CMV disease. CDR3 sequence: CASSLGGSGYEQYF. CDR3 bases: TGTGCCAGCAGCTTGGGGGGTTCCGGCTACGAGCAGTACTTC.